The source of this T cell receptor (beta chain) is a study of cytomegalovirus exposure and HLA in healthy donors. Study outcomes and limitations: Owing to their indistinguishability, certain V segments, notably TRBV6-2 and TRBV6-3, were excluded.

The PCR used 60 Vbeta and 13 Jbeta primers. Profiled with immunoSEQ multiplex PCR; TCRdb holds only in-frame clones, not every one. The sample includes about 270,000 clones, roughly two thirds of them seen just once. From germline, CDR1 is MDHEN and CDR2 SYDVKM. This CDR3 contains 14 residues. Trimming at V came to 3 bases and at J to 3 bases, leaving 1 base not matched to a gene. On this clone itself: Its antigen is unidentified.

The rearrangement joins TRBV28 to TRBJ2-7; 11 bases match TRBD1. The TCR comes from a female donor in good health and CMV-seronegative. Sequencing was performed on PBMCs. The CDR3 is CASSFGTGGYEQYF. CDR3 bases: TGTGCCAGCAGTTTCGGGACAGGGGGCTACGAGCAGTACTTC.